Following are 5 T cell receptor beta chains from one sample sequenced in a study of OX40 agonist ivuxolimab in advanced cancers. Sequencing was performed with immunoSEQ multiplex PCR; in TCRdb, only in-frame clones are kept and a portion is missing. The profile shows about 73,000 clones, around 89% of them singletons. The source was CD4+ or CD8+ T cells sorted from blood, collected in a trial of the OX40 agonist ivuxolimab. Receptors originate from an adult with an advanced solid tumor such as melanoma, head and neck, liver or kidney cancer.

The rearrangement uses TRBV5-6 and TRBJ2-7; D unclear. Between the trimmed V and J ends, which lost 2 bases and 4 bases, there was a span of 10 bases. CDR3 size: 13 residues. Germline CDR1 is SGHDT and CDR2 is YYEEEE. The CDR3 DNA reads TGTGCCAGCAGCTTATGGACCGGTTACGAGCAGTACTTC. It is translated as CASSLWTGYEQYF.

The chain uses TRBV4-2 and TRBJ2-7; 11 bases match TRBD1. The CDR3 covers 16 residues. The germline gives CDR1 LGHNA, CDR2 YNFKEQ. V shed 3 bases and J 2 bases; nucleotides not matched to a gene: 6. The CDR3 DNA sequence: TGTGCCAGCAGCCAGCGAGGACAGGGGGCCCCCTACGAGCAGTACTTC. Translated, it gives CASSQRGQGAPYEQYF.

The chain links TRBV4-1 to TRBJ1-1, with TRBD1 matching 7 bases. The CDR3 has 14 residues. Germline V lookup: CDR1 MGHRA, CDR2 YSYEKL. The V and J ends lost 1 base and 11 bases, in that order; junction bases with no gene match: 10. CDR3 sequence: CASSQGRFDRVAFF. In DNA, the CDR3 is TGCGCCAGCAGCCAAGGTCGCTTCGACAGGGTGGCTTTCTTT.

The chain couples TRBV4-2 to TRBJ2-2, with D perhaps TRBD1 (6 bases). CDR1 and CDR2 (germline): LGHNA, YNFKEQ. This CDR3 is 15 amino acids long. V was shortened by 4 bases and J by 5 bases, with 14 bases between the two germline ends. CDR3 DNA: TGTGCCAGCAGCCGAAGCCTCCAGGGGACCGGGGAGCTGTTTTTT. Translation gives CASSRSLQGTGELFF.

The chain links TRBV19 to TRBJ1-2; 7 nucleotides agree with TRBD1. Germline V gene sequence: CDR1 LNHDA, CDR2 SQIVND (reference sequence). This CDR3 comprises 14 residues. V lost 5 bases, J lost 5 bases, and 8 bases stayed unmatched. The CDR3 region has the DNA TGTGCCAGTAGTCTCCGGGACAGCTATTATGGCTACACCTTC. Its protein product is CASSLRDSYYGYTF.